This T cell receptor beta chain was retrieved from a study of blood T cell repertoires in COVID-19. Whole-study context: Acute and convalescent COVID-19 specimens originated in the United States, Italy and Spain.

Germline CDR1 reads MNHEY; CDR2 reads SMNVEV (reference sequence). Trimming pared 6 bases from V and 2 bases from J, leaving 14 bases between. The CDR3 is made up of 14 amino acids. This clone was observed once. As handled by the study authors: Amplification from reference gene primers served as the basis for estimated nucleated cell counts. Only in-frame clones appear in the TCRdb table, and some are missing; sequencing was by immunoSEQ multiplex PCR. V and J calls and clone size are those listed in that table; D and trimming were worked out from the DNA. The top ten hold about 7% of the sample, which has some 150,000 clones, approximately 80% seen once.

Sequencing was carried out using peripheral blood. The J gene is TRBJ2-7, the V gene TRBV27; tentative D call: TRBD1 (6 bases). The source of this sequence is a woman in her forties or fifties in a cohort sampled during active or convalescent COVID-19. The CDR3 sequence is CASSSRDTPYEQYF. The CDR3 DNA sequence: TGTGCCAGCAGCTCCCGGGACACCCCCTACGAGCAGTACTTC.